Shown below are 6 T cell receptor beta chains from a single sample sequenced in a study of beta chain features in type 1 diabetes. Study-level results: TCRB CDR3 length was moderately but significantly reduced in all four CD4+ subsets of Type 1 diabetes patients.

Their cognate antigens are unknown. cDNA synthesis used the whole RNA isolate, giving expressed TCRB sequences. The method was immunoSEQ multiplex PCR; TCRdb's version includes in-frame clones alone and lacks a portion of them. The sample holds tens of thousands of clones, less than 55% seen once. The sequencing sample was made of Tregs from blood. All receptors derive from a man between 25 and 39 years old with type 1 diabetes.

The chain uses TRBV29-1 and TRBJ2-2, with D possibly being TRBD2 (6 bases). The CDR3 runs to 14 residues. Per the germline V gene, CDR1 is SQVTM and CDR2 is ANQGSEA. V shed 6 bases and J shed 7 bases, with 18 bases lying between them. CDR3 in amino acids: CSVRQEGRGGELFF. The CDR3 DNA sequence: TGCAGCGTACGGCAGGAGGGCCGAGGCGGGGAGCTGTTTTTT.

This sequence joins TRBV6-6 and TRBJ2-5; D unresolved. Deletions cut 6 bases from V and 5 bases from J, with 16 bases between. The germline V gene has CDR1 MNHNY and CDR2 SVGAGI (reference sequence). The CDR3 covers 14 residues. The CDR3 DNA sequence: TGTGCCAGCAGCCAACTCTTTAGTGTGGAGACCCAGTACTTC. As protein: CASSQLFSVETQYF.

A few counts support this clone. The genes are TRBV29-1 and TRBJ2-7, with TRBD2 matching over 8 bases. With 5 bases clipped from V and 7 bases from J, the junction kept 4 bases outside the gene matches. Germline-derived CDR1 and CDR2 are SQVTM and ANQGSEA. The CDR3 covers 11 residues. The CDR3 loop reads CSVSGSREQYF. In DNA form, the CDR3 reads TGCAGCGTTAGCGGGAGTAGGGAGCAGTACTTC.

J is TRBJ2-3 and V is TRBV18; 11 bases align to TRBD2. Trimming removed 2 bases from V and 5 bases from J; junction bases left unmatched: 6. Germline V gives CDR1 KGHSH, CDR2 LQKENI. This CDR3 contains 16 residues. The CDR3 loop is CASSPTSGRGRDTQYF. DNA of the CDR3: TGTGCCAGCTCACCAACTAGCGGGAGAGGTAGAGATACGCAGTATTTT.

The rearrangement joins TRBV2 to TRBJ2-7; D is undetermined. Trimming left V 2 bases short and J 3 bases short, with 5 bases between. CDR1 SNHLY and CDR2 FYNNEI come from the germline V gene. This CDR3 spans 12 amino acids. The CDR3 reads CASSESGYEQYF. The CDR3 DNA sequence: TGTGCCAGCAGTGAATCCGGCTACGAGCAGTACTTC.

This chain joins TRBV4-3 and TRBJ1-1; tentatively, D is TRBD1 (5 bases). Per the germline V gene, CDR1 is LGHNA and CDR2 is YSLEER. V was trimmed by 1 base and J by 1 base, leaving 10 bases between them. The CDR3 consists of 15 residues. This CDR3 reads CASSQVGRANTEAFF. The DNA for the CDR3 is TGCGCCAGCAGCCAAGTCGGCAGGGCGAACACTGAAGCTTTCTTT.